The 23 T cell receptor beta chains below all came from one sample that was sequenced in a study of T-cell memory formation after mild COVID-19. MiXCR, run by TCRdb on the 5' RACE reads, gives a single entry per CDR3 protein. The sample includes hundreds of thousands of distinct CDR3 sequences, around 20% seen only once; the top ten take approximately 12%. Input material: PBMCs or a T cell subset sorted from them (not recorded which). Every receptor here comes from an adult woman who had mild COVID-19 (a few samples of this study predate the infection). Cell type and time point are not known.

The gene calls are TRBV3-1 and TRBJ2-7; no clear D gene. CDR1 is LGHDT and CDR2 is YNNKEL in the germline V gene (reference sequence). The CDR3 has 12 amino acids. V lost 3 bases and J 6 bases, leaving 9 bases between the germline ends. The CDR3: CASSHNRIEQYF. In DNA, the CDR3 is TGTGCCAGCAGCCACAATCGAATCGAGCAGTACTTC.

This clonotype was seen more than once but under ten times. CDR3 DNA: TGTGCCAGCAGTTTGGAGCTGCTCGTGGCCCAGTACTTC. Its translation: CASSLELLVAQYF. V gene TRBV12-3 or TRBV12-4 combines with J gene TRBJ2-5; D unclear. The CDR3 sequence is 13 residues long. The V end was cut by 3 bases, the J end by 9 bases, with 14 bases between.

The chain employs TRBV5-6 and TRBJ1-1; tentative D call: TRBD1 (5 bases). CDR1 and CDR2 (germline): SGHDT, YYEEEE. CDR3 length equals 12 residues. Trimming cost V 3 bases and J 5 bases, with 8 bases left between them. CDR3 sequence reads: CASSSGTTEAFF. The CDR3 coding sequence is TGTGCCAGCAGCTCCGGGACGACTGAAGCTTTCTTT.

In DNA, the CDR3 is TGTGCCAGCAGCCCCGTCGAACGGGCAGGGGCCCCTCCGGAGCAGTACTTC. Amino acids: CASSPVERAGAPPEQYF. The chain recombines TRBV5-6 with TRBJ2-7, with D possibly matching TRBD1 (6 bases). The germline V gene encodes CDR1 SGHDT and CDR2 YYEEEE. Trimming removed 4 bases at V and 7 bases at J, with 27 bases between. The CDR3 consists of 17 residues.

This clonotype showed up just a few times. V is TRBV20-1 and J is TRBJ2-1, with 13 bases that match TRBD2. CDR1 and CDR2 (germline): DFQATT, SNEGSKA (reference sequence). This CDR3 has 16 residues. V was pared by 7 bases and J by 0 bases, with 6 bases of the junction left unmatched. The CDR3 spells CSGLAGGPSSYNEQFF. The CDR3 coding sequence is TGCAGTGGACTAGCGGGAGGTCCGAGCTCCTACAATGAGCAGTTCTTC.

There are many counts of this clonotype. This chain links TRBV5-1 with TRBJ2-1; 13 positions match TRBD2. J gave up 3 bases and V 1 base, and 7 bases lay outside the gene matches. This CDR3 contains 18 residues. Germline CDR1 SGHRS, CDR2 YFSETQ. The CDR3 sequence is CASSLQILAGGGYNEQFF. In DNA form, the CDR3 reads TGCGCCAGCAGCTTGCAGATACTAGCGGGAGGGGGCTACAATGAGCAGTTCTTC.

V usage is TRBV29-1 and J usage is TRBJ2-7, with D uncertain. Deletions cut 4 bases from V and 2 bases from J, with 6 bases between. The length of the CDR3 is 11 residues. CDR1 is SQVTM and CDR2 is ANQGSEA in the germline V gene. CDR3 sequence reads: CSVVNAYEQYF. CDR3 nucleotides: TGCAGCGTTGTGAACGCCTACGAGCAGTACTTC.

The CDR3 nucleotides are TGTGCCAGCAGCAGAACTTCAGAAAGGCAGTACTTC. The encoded protein is CASSRTSERQYF. This chain connects TRBV12-3 or TRBV12-4 to TRBJ2-7; D ambiguous. The CDR3 is made up of 12 amino acids. With 6 bases removed from V and 9 bases from J, the gap between germline ends came to 15 bases.

In its sample, this clonotype was seen a few times. The V call is TRBV5-6, the J call TRBJ2-1; TRBD2 aligns across 11 bases. CDR1 is SGHDT and CDR2 is YYEEEE in the germline V gene. The ends lost 1 base at V and 0 bases at J; junction bases unmatched: 6. The CDR3 has 18 residues. Written as DNA, the CDR3 is TGTGCCAGCAGCTTGACTCTAGCGGGGGGCCGCTCCTACAATGAGCAGTTCTTC. Translation gives CASSLTLAGGRSYNEQFF.

This clonotype showed up just a few times. The CDR3 is CASNPTGAGELFF. In DNA, the CDR3 is TGCGCCAGCAACCCGACAGGGGCCGGGGAGCTGTTTTTT. This rearrangement joins TRBV5-1 to TRBJ2-2; 8 bases line up with TRBD1. The CDR3 contains 13 residues. CDR1 SGHRS and CDR2 YFSETQ come from the germline V gene. With V trimmed by 6 bases and J by 6 bases, 4 bases remained unmatched.

The chain recombines TRBV12-3 or TRBV12-4 with TRBJ2-2, with a possible D match to TRBD2 (6 bases). V gave up 3 bases and J gave up 3 bases, with 11 bases separating them. The length of the CDR3 is 15 residues. CDR3 region: CASSFQGLHTGELFF. The CDR3 DNA reads as TGTGCCAGCAGTTTCCAGGGACTTCACACCGGGGAGCTGTTTTTT.

This clonotype was seen a few times. The rearrangement joins TRBV5-1 to TRBJ2-1; D may be TRBD2 (6 bases). Germline V gene sequence: CDR1 SGHRS, CDR2 YFSETQ. V was shortened by 2 bases and J by 4 bases, with 10 bases between the two germline ends. The CDR3 totals 14 residues. In DNA, the CDR3 is TGCGCCAGCAGCTTAGAGCGGGTTTACAATGAGCAGTTCTTC. Translation: CASSLERVYNEQFF.

The rearrangement links TRBV7-9 to TRBJ1-3; D is unresolved. V was clipped by 5 bases and J by 1 base, with 15 bases between them. Germline V gene lookup returns CDR1 SEHNR and CDR2 FQNEAQ (reference sequence). The CDR3 consists of 16 residues. This chain's CDR3 is CASSPQRVKSGNTIYF. In nucleotides, the CDR3 is TGTGCCAGCAGCCCCCAGAGGGTCAAATCTGGAAACACCATATATTTT. The complete variable domain, with remaining parts taken from reference TRBV7-9 and TRBJ1-3, reads DTGVSQNPRHKITKRGQNVTFRCDPISEHNRLYWYRQTLGQGPEFLTYFQNEAQLEKSRLLSDRFSAERPKGSFSTLEIQRTEQGDSAMYLCASSPQRVKSGNTIYFGEGSWLTVV.

This clonotype was seen a handful of times. V and J are TRBV7-8 and TRBJ2-3, with 12 positions matching TRBD2. Germline CDR1 reads SGHVS; CDR2 reads FQNEAQ. This CDR3 has 16 residues. The V and J ends lost 5 bases and 2 bases, in that order; junction bases with no gene match: 5. CDR3 region: CASSPGTSGFTDTQYF. Here the CDR3 DNA reads TGTGCCAGCAGCCCTGGGACTAGCGGGTTCACAGATACGCAGTATTTT.

In this sample, this clonotype turned up a few times. The chain combines TRBV7-6 with TRBJ1-4; no reliable D call. V lost 0 bases, J lost 10 bases, and 15 bases lay in between. Germline CDR1 SGHVS, CDR2 FNYEAQ. The CDR3 extends over 15 amino acids. The CDR3 nucleotides read TGTGCCAGCAGCTTAGCGATCTCCCAGCCGCGAAAACTGTTTTTT. Its protein product is CASSLAISQPRKLFF.

A single count supports this clonotype. The chain links TRBV19 to TRBJ1-1; TRBD1 might be the D (5 bases). Germline V CDR1 and CDR2: LNHDA, SQIVND (reference sequence). The V and J ends lost 7 bases and 0 bases respectively, with 15 bases between them. This CDR3 has 15 amino acids. As DNA, the CDR3 is TGTGCCAGTACTTTTAGGGGAAAATTGAACACTGAAGCTTTCTTT. This encodes CASTFRGKLNTEAFF. The full variable domain, with the rest looked up from reference TRBV19 and TRBJ1-1, is DGGITQSPKYLFRKEGQNVTLSCEQNLNHDAMYWYRQDPGQGLRLIYYSQIVNDFQKGDIAEGYSVSREKKESFPLTVTSAQKNPTAFYLCASTFRGKLNTEAFFGQGTRLTVV.

At least ten counts were recorded for this clonotype. V is TRBV5-1 and J is TRBJ2-7; 11 bases are a match to TRBD1. Germline CDR1 is SGHRS and CDR2 is YFSETQ. There are 15 residues in the CDR3. V was pared by 4 bases and J by 4 bases, with 7 bases of the junction left unmatched. CDR3 sequence: CASSPGQGASYEQYF. The CDR3 DNA is TGCGCCAGCAGCCCTGGACAGGGGGCCTCTTACGAGCAGTACTTC.

J is TRBJ2-3 and V is TRBV3-1; 7 nucleotides line up with TRBD2. Germline CDR1 and CDR2: LGHDT and YNNKEL (reference sequence). The CDR3 has 15 residues. Losses at the gene ends were 1 base for V and 3 bases for J; bases not matched to a gene: 4. CDR3 DNA: TGTGCCAGCAGCCAAGGGGGACTAAGGACAGATACGCAGTATTTT. Protein sequence: CASSQGGLRTDTQYF.

This clonotype was detected only a few times. The gene calls are TRBV5-1 and TRBJ2-7; a weak D match, TRBD1 (5 bases). V was shortened by 0 bases and J by 5 bases, with 9 bases between the two germline ends. Germline V gives CDR1 SGHRS, CDR2 YFSETQ. The CDR3 covers 13 residues. The DNA for the CDR3 is TGCGCCAGCAGCTTGGAAGGGGCGAACGAGCAGTACTTC. Amino acids: CASSLEGANEQYF.

This clonotype was seen more than once but under ten times. J is TRBJ2-7 and V is TRBV23-1; no clear D. TRBV23-1 is an open reading frame, and its role is uncertain. Trimming left V 2 bases short and J 4 bases short, with 6 bases between. This CDR3 comprises 12 residues. This CDR3 is CASSQRAYEQYF. Here the CDR3 DNA reads TGCGCCAGCAGTCAACGGGCGTACGAGCAGTACTTC.

This chain links TRBV9 with TRBJ2-5; D unresolved. Germline CDR1 SGDLS, CDR2 YYNGEE. V was trimmed by 0 bases and J by 1 base, leaving 4 bases between them. The CDR3 is 13 amino acids. In DNA, the CDR3 is TGTGCCAGCAGCGTAGGTCTCCAAGAGACCCAGTACTTC. This sequence encodes CASSVGLQETQYF.

The rearrangement joins TRBV10-3 to TRBJ2-1; 8 bases fit TRBD2. The V segment lost 0 bases and the J segment 5 bases; nucleotides outside the gene matches: 3. In germline, CDR1 is ENHRY, CDR2 SYGVKD. This CDR3 comprises 15 residues. CDR3 DNA sequence: TGTGCCATCAGTGAGTCGATACTAGCGGACAATGAGCAGTTCTTC. Protein sequence: CAISESILADNEQFF.

This clonotype was detected a few times. This chain joins TRBV12-3 or TRBV12-4 and TRBJ2-7; D gene uncertain. The germline V and J ends were trimmed by 6 bases and 3 bases, with 12 bases remaining between them. CDR3 length: 13 amino acids. The CDR3 spells CASRPDADYEQYF. The CDR3, as DNA: TGTGCCAGCAGGCCGGACGCAGACTACGAGCAGTACTTC.